Detailed here is one T cell receptor (beta chain). These data come from a study of OX40 agonist ivuxolimab in advanced cancers. Whole-study context: Three patients, one with hepatocellular carcinoma and two with cutaneous melanoma, responded partially.

The CDR3 consists of 12 residues. Germline CDR1 and CDR2: MNHNY and SVGAGI (reference sequence). The V gene lost 10 bases and the J gene lost 3 bases, with 12 bases spanning the gap. The table came from immunoSEQ multiplex PCR; TCRdb's copy has only in-frame clones and leaves some out. The sample records more than 100,000 clones, around nine tenths being singletons. This chain joins TRBV6-6 and TRBJ1-1; D gene uncertain. The sequence came from an adult with an advanced solid tumor such as melanoma, head and neck, liver or kidney cancer. The sample here was CD4+ or CD8+ T cells sorted from blood, taken in a trial of the OX40 agonist ivuxolimab. CDR3 protein: CATSEGYTEAFF. For the CDR3, the DNA is TGTGCCACCTCGGAGGGCTACACTGAAGCTTTCTTT.